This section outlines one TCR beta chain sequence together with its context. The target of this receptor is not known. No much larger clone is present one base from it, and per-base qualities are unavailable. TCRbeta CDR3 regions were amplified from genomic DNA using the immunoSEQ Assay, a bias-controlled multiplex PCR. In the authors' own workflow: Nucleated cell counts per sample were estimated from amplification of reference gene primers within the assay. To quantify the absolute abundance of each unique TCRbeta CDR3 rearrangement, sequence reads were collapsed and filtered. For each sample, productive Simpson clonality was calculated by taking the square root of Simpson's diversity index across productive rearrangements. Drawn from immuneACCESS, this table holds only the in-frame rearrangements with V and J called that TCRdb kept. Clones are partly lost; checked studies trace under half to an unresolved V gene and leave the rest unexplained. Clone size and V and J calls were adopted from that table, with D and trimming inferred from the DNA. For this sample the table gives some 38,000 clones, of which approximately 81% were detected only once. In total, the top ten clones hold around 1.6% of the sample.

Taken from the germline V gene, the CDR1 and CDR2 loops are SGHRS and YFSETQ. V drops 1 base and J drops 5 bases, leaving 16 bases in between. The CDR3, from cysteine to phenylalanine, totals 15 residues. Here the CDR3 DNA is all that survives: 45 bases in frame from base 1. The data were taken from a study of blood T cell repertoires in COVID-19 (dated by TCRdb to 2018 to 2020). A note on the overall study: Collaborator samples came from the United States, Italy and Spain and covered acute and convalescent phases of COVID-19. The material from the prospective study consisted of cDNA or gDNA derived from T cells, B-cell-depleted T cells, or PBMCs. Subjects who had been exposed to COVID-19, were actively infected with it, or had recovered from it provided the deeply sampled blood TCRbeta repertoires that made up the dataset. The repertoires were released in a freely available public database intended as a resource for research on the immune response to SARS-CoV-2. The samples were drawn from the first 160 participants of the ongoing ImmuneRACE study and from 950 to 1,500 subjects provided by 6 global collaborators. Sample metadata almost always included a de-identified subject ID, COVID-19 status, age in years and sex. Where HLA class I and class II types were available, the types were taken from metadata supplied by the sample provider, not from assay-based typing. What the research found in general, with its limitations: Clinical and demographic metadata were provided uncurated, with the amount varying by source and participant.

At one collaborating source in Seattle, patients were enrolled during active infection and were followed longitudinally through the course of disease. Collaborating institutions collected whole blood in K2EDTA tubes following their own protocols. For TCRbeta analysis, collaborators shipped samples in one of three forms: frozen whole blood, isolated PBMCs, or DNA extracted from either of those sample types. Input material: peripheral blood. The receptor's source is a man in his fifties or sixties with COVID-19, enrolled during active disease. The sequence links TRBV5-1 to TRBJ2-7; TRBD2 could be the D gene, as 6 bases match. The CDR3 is CASSLWYSGGNEQYF. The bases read TGCGCCAGCAGCTTGTGGTACTCTGGGGGGAACGAGCAGTACTTC. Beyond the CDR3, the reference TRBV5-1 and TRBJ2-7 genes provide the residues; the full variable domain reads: KAGVTQTPRYLIKTRGQQVTLSCSPISGHRSVSWYQQTPGQGLQFLFEYFSETQRNKGNFPGRFSGRQFSNSRSEMNVSTLELGDSALYLCASSLWYSGGNEQYFGPGTRLTVT.